This T cell receptor (beta chain) was identified during a study of cytomegalovirus exposure and HLA in healthy donors. Across the study: In a previous analysis, 117 million unique TCR beta sequences were found from 170 million or so T cells.

The length of the CDR3 is 17 residues. Per germline, CDR1 LGHNT and CDR2 FRNRAP. V lost 0 bases, J lost 3 bases, and 17 bases lay in between. This clone was seen a single time. Both 60 Vbeta primers and 13 Jbeta primers went into the PCR. The data were produced by immunoSEQ multiplex PCR, yet TCRdb's version contains in-frame clones alone and is incomplete. The sample shows about 200,000 clones, 70% to 80% of them seen only once. The specimen sequenced was PBMCs. The sequence was obtained from a woman younger than 45 in good health and CMV-seronegative. The rearrangement joins TRBV12-5 to TRBJ1-2; no reliable D call. The CDR3 spells CASGLVIAGKSHYGYTF. CDR3 bases: TGTGCTAGTGGTTTGGTTATAGCGGGGAAAAGTCACTATGGCTACACCTTC.